This TCR beta chain is drawn from a study of shared clonotypes between healthy human individuals. Whole-study findings and limits: When naive CD4 clonotypes were compared across several donors, around 5% were shared.

Both subsets, CD45RA+ naive and CD45RA-negative memory, were split from the CD4+ cells. The repertoire was sequenced with immunoSEQ multiplex PCR; TCRdb's copy has only in-frame clones and lacks some. The data contain 2 million to 2.5 million clones, 90% to 97% of them seen just once; the ten biggest clones take up over 0.1%. This clone appeared a single time. Its antigen is currently unknown. Sequencing was carried out using naive CD4+ T cells sorted from blood. The subset here: CD45RA+ positively selected. The TCR sequence derives from a man aged 18 to 35 in good health.

CDR3 loop: CASSELTSGVNEQFF. The DNA of the CDR3 is TGTGCCAGCAGTGAATTAACGAGTGGAGTGAATGAGCAGTTCTTC. This sequence joins TRBV2 and TRBJ2-1; no reliable D call. The V and J ends lost 2 bases and 7 bases respectively, with 15 bases between them. The CDR3 runs 15 residues. Germline CDR1 and CDR2: SNHLY and FYNNEI.